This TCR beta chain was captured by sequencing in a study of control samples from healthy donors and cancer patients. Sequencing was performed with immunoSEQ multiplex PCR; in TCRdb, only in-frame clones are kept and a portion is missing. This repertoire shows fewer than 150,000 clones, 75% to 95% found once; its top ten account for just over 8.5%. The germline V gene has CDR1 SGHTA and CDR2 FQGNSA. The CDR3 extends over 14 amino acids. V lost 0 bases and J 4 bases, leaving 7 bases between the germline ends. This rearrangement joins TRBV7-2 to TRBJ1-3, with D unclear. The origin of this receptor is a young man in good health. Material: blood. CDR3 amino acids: CASSLASIGNTIYF. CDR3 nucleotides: TGTGCCAGCAGCTTAGCTAGCATCGGAAACACCATATATTTT.